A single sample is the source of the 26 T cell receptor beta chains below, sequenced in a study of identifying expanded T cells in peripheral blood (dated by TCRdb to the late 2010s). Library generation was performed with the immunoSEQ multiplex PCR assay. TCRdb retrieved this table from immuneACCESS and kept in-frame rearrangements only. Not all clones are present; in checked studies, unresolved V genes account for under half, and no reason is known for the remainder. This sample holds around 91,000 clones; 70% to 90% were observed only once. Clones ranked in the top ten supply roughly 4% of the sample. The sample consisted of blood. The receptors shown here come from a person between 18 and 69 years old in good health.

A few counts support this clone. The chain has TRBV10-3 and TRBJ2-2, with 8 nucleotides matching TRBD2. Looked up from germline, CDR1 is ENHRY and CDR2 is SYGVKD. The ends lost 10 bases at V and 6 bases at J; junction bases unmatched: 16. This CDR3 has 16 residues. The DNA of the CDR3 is TGTGCCACCAAGTATCGGCGGGAGGAGGTGTCCGGGGAGCTGTTTTTT. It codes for CATKYRREEVSGELFF.

CDR3 loop: CASSLNRPNTEAFF. CDR3 bases: TGTGCCAGCAGTTTAAACAGGCCAAACACTGAAGCTTTCTTT. The chain links TRBV27 to TRBJ1-1; tentatively, D is TRBD1 (5 bases). CDR3 length equals 14 residues. Looked up from germline, CDR1 is MNHEY and CDR2 is SMNVEV (reference sequence). Trimming took 2 bases from V and 2 from J, leaving 9 bases between them.

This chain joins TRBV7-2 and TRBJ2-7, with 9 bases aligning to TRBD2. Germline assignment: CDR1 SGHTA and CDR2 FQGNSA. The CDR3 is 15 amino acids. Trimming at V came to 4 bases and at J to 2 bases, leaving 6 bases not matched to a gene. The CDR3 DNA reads TGTGCCAGCAGCTCCAATCTAGCGGGGCCCTACGAGCAGTACTTC. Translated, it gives CASSSNLAGPYEQYF.

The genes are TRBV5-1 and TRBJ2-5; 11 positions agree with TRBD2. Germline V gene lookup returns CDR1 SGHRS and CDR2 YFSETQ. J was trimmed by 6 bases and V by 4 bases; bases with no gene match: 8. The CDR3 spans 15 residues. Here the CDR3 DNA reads TGCGCCAGCAGCGCGGGACTAGCGGTCGGAAAGACCCAGTACTTC. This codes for CASSAGLAVGKTQYF.

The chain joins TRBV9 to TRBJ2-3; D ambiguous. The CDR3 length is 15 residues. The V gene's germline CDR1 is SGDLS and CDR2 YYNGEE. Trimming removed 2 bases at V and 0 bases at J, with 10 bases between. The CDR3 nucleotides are TGTGCCAGCAGCGTTTCTACAGAAAGCACAGATACGCAGTATTTT. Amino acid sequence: CASSVSTESTDTQYF.

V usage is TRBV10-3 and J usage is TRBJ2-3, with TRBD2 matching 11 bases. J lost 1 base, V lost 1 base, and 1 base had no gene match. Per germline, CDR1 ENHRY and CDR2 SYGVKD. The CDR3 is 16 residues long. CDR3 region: CAISELLAGGTDTQYF. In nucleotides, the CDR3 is TGTGCCATCAGTGAGTTACTAGCGGGAGGCACAGATACGCAGTATTTT.

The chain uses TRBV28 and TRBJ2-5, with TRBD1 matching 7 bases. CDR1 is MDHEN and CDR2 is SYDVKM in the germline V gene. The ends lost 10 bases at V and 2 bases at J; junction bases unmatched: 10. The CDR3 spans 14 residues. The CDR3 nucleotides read TGTGCCATCTCGGACCGGGACAGACAAGAGACCCAGTACTTC. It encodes CAISDRDRQETQYF.

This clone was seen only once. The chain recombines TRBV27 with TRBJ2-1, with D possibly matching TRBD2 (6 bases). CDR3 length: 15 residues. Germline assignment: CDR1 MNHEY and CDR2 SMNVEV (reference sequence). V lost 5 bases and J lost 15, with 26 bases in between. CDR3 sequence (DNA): TGTGCCAGCAGTCCAGATCCGGGACTCCGATCGGGACTGTTCTTC. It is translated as CASSPDPGLRSGLFF.

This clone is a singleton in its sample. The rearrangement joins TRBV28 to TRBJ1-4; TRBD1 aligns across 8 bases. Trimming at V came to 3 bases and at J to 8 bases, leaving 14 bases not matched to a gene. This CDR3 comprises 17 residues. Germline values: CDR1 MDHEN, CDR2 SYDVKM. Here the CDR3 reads CASSLAPLTGAGEKLFF. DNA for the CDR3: TGTGCCAGCAGTTTGGCCCCACTGACAGGGGCGGGGGAAAAACTGTTTTTT.

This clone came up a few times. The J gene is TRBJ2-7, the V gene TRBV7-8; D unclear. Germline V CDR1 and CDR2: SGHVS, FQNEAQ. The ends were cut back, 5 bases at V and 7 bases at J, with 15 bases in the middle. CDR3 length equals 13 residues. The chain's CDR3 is CASSERTLVEQYF. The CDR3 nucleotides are TGTGCCAGCAGCGAGAGGACCCTTGTGGAGCAGTACTTC.

The CDR3 DNA reads as TGTGCCAGCAGCCCACAAGAGACCCAGTACTTC. Protein product: CASSPQETQYF. This chain connects TRBV7-9 to TRBJ2-5; D not resolved. The CDR3 extends over 11 amino acids. Between the trimmed V and J ends, which lost 5 bases and 2 bases, there was a span of 3 bases. Germline V lookup: CDR1 SEHNR, CDR2 FQNEAQ (reference sequence).

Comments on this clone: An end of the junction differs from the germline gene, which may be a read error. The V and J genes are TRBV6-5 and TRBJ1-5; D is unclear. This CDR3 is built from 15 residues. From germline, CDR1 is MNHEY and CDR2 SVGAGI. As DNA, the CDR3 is TGTGCCAGCAGCCTCGGGCCAGGTAGCTATCAGCCCCAGCATTTT. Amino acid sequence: CASSLGPGSYQPQHF.

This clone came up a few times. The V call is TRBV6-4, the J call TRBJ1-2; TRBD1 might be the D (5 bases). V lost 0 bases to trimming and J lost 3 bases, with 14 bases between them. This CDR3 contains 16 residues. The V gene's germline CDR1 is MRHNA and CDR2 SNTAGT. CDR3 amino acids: CASSDSAGGSYYGYTF. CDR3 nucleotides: TGTGCCAGCAGTGACTCGGCGGGGGGAAGTTACTATGGCTACACCTTC.

CDR3 coding DNA: TGTGCCAGCAGTTACGGGACGGCAGGGGGCGGTGGAAACACCATATATTTT. The encoded protein is CASSYGTAGGGGNTIYF. V gene TRBV28 combines with J gene TRBJ1-3, with 8 bases lining up with TRBD1. CDR1 is MDHEN, CDR2 SYDVKM, per germline. J lost 3 bases, V lost 4 bases, and 11 bases had no gene match. This CDR3 comprises 17 residues.

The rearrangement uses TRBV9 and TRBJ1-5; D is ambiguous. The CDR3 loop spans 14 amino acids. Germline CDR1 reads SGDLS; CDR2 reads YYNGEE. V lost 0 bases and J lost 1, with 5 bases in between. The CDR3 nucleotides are TGTGCCAGCAGCGTAGCGGGGAGCAATCAGCCCCAGCATTTT. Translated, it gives CASSVAGSNQPQHF. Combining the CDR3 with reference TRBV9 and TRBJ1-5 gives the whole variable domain DSGVTQTPKHLITATGQRVTLRCSPRSGDLSVYWYQQSLDQGLQFLIQYYNGEERAKGNILERFSAQQFPDLHSELNLSSLELGDSALYFCASSVAGSNQPQHFGDGTRLSIL.

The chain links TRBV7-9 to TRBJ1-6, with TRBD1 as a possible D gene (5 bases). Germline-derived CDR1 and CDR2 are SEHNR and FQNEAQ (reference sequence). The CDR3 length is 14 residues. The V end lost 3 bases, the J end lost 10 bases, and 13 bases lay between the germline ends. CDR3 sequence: CASSLGRVESPLHF. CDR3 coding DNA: TGTGCCAGCAGCTTGGGCAGGGTGGAATCACCCCTCCACTTT.

The CDR3 DNA is TGTGCCAGTACGCACGTACGGGGAGGGGAGCAGTTCTTC. Encoded protein: CASTHVRGGEQFF. This rearrangement joins TRBV19 to TRBJ2-1, with 7 bases aligning to TRBD2. Germline-derived CDR1 and CDR2 are LNHDA and SQIVND (reference sequence). V lost 7 bases and J lost 10; bases outside the gene matches: 10. This CDR3 contains 13 residues.

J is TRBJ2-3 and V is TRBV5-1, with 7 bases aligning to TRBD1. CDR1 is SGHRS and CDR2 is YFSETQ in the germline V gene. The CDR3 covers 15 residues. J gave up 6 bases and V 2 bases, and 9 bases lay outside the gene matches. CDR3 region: CASSFDGQGEDTQYF. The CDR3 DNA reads TGCGCCAGCAGCTTTGACGGGCAGGGGGAGGATACGCAGTATTTT.

Here the CDR3 reads CASSYSGDQPQHF. CDR3 DNA sequence: TGTGCCAGCAGTTATTCCGGGGATCAGCCCCAGCATTTT. This chain joins TRBV6-6 and TRBJ1-5; D not resolved. CDR1 MNHNY and CDR2 SVGAGI come from the germline V gene (reference sequence). Trimming removed 3 bases from V and 5 bases from J, with 8 bases in between. The length of the CDR3 is 13 residues.

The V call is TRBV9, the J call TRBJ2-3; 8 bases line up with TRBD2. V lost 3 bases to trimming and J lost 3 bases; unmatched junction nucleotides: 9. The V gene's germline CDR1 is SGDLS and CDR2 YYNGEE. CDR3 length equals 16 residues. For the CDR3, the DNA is TGTGCCAGCAGCGCTACTAGCGGACTAGGAACAGATACGCAGTATTTT. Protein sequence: CASSATSGLGTDTQYF.

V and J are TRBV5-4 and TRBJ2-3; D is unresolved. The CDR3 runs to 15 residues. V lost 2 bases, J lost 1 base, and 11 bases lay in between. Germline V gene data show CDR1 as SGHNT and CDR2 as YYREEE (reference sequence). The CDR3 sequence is CASSLDLAGTDTQYF. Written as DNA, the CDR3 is TGTGCCAGCAGCTTAGACCTGGCTGGCACAGATACGCAGTATTTT.

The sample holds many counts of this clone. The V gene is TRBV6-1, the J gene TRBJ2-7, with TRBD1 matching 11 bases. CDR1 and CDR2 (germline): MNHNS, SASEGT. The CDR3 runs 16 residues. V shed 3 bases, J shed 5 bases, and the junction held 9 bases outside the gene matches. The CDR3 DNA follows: TGTGCCAGCAGTGATAACGTGGGACAGGGGGGCGACGAGCAGTACTTC. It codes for CASSDNVGQGGDEQYF.

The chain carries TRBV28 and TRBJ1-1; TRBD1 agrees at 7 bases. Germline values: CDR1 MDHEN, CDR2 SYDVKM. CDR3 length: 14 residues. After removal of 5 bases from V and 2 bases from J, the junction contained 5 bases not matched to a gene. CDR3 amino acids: CASSTDRVNTEAFF. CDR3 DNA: TGTGCCAGCAGTACAGACAGGGTCAACACTGAAGCTTTCTTT.

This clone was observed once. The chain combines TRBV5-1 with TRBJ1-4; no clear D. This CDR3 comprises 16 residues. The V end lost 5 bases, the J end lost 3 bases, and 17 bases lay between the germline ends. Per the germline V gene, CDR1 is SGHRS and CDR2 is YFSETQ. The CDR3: CASSSPVGSANEKLFF. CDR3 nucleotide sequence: TGCGCCAGCAGTTCCCCTGTGGGGTCGGCTAATGAAAAACTGTTTTTT.

CDR3 in DNA: TGTGCCAGCAGACGACAGGGGCCGATCTATGGCTACACCTTC. This encodes CASRRQGPIYGYTF. The chain joins TRBV28 to TRBJ1-2; 8 positions agree with TRBD1. The junction had 7 bases not matched to a gene; V was cut back by 6 bases and J by 4 bases. The V gene's germline CDR1 is MDHEN and CDR2 SYDVKM. The CDR3 is 14 residues long.

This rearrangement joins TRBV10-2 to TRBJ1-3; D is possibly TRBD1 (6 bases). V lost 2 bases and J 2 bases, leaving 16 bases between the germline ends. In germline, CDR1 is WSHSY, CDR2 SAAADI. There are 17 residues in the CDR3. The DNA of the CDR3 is TGCGCCAGCAGTGAGCCCCGGGCAGGGGCTACTGGAAACACCATATATTTT. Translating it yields CASSEPRAGATGNTIYF.